Below, 18 T cell receptor beta chains from the same sample are listed, as sequenced in a study of CD8 T cells in ankylosing spondylitis. TCRdb re-called the 5' RACE reads through MiXCR, storing one row per CDR3 protein. The profile shows about 160,000 distinct CDR3 sequences, around two fifths of them singletons. The sequenced material came from synovial fluid, either unsorted or a sorted T cell fraction (not recorded which). The source of these receptors is a male donor with ankylosing spondylitis.

This chain links TRBV5-1 with TRBJ2-3; 11 nucleotides match TRBD1. Germline loops: CDR1 SGHRS, CDR2 YFSETQ. V trimming: 3 bases; J trimming: 2 bases; junction bases outside the gene matches: 5. The CDR3 is made up of 16 amino acids. The CDR3 spells CASSWTGGAPTDTQYF. The DNA for the CDR3 is TGCGCCAGCAGCTGGACAGGGGGCGCCCCCACAGATACGCAGTATTTT.

The J gene is TRBJ2-3, the V gene TRBV20-1; D remains unclear. CDR3 length equals 10 residues. Germline values: CDR1 DFQATT, CDR2 SNEGSKA (reference sequence). Trimming took off 6 bases at V and 5 bases at J, with 6 bases between the two ends. The CDR3 DNA is TGCAGTGCCACGGTAGATACGCAGTATTTT. Amino acid sequence: CSATVDTQYF.

Ten or more counts support this clonotype. The J gene is TRBJ2-1, the V gene TRBV6-1; 9 positions agree with TRBD2. With 0 bases clipped from V and 7 bases from J, the junction kept 10 bases outside the gene matches. This CDR3 has 17 residues. Germline CDR1 MNHNS, CDR2 SASEGT. DNA of the CDR3: TGTGCCAGCAGTGAAGCTGGCGGGGGGGCATCTTTGAATGAGCAGTTCTTC. Translating it yields CASSEAGGGASLNEQFF.

This rearrangement joins TRBV15 to TRBJ2-7; D possibly corresponds to TRBD2 (5 bases). V was clipped by 5 bases and J by 5 bases, with 16 bases between them. Germline V gene sequence: CDR1 LNHNV, CDR2 YYDKDF (reference sequence). This CDR3 region has 14 residues. The CDR3, as DNA: TGTGCCACCAGCCCCCCGGGATTACTCCACGAGCAGTACTTC. Amino acids: CATSPPGLLHEQYF.

In DNA form, the CDR3 reads TGTGCCAGCAGTCCGCGGGCAGACACTGAAGCTTTCTTT. Translating it yields CASSPRADTEAFF. This chain links TRBV6-1 with TRBJ1-1, with D uncertain. The length of the CDR3 is 13 residues. V dropped 5 bases and J dropped 3 bases, with 10 bases sitting between them. CDR1 and CDR2 from the germline V gene are MNHNS and SASEGT.

This sequence joins TRBV2 and TRBJ2-1; D possibly matches TRBD1 or TRBD2 (5 bases each). Germline V gene data show CDR1 as SNHLY and CDR2 as FYNNEI. The CDR3 extends over 14 amino acids. V lost 2 bases, J lost 2 bases, and 7 bases lay in between. The CDR3 sequence: CASSEWGTYNEQFF. The DNA for the CDR3 is TGTGCCAGCAGTGAATGGGGGACCTACAATGAGCAGTTCTTC.

CDR3: CASSQAPESSGRVRRYNEQFF. DNA for the CDR3: TGCGCCAGCAGCCAAGCCCCGGAGTCTAGCGGGAGGGTCAGGAGGTACAATGAGCAGTTCTTC. The V and J genes are TRBV4-1 and TRBJ2-1; 12 nucleotides line up with TRBD2. Germline CDR1 is MGHRA and CDR2 is YSYEKL. J was trimmed by 4 bases and V by 1 base; bases with no gene match: 17. CDR3 length equals 21 residues.

The chain links TRBV28 to TRBJ1-2; D remains ambiguous. This CDR3 is 14 amino acids long. Per the germline V gene, CDR1 is MDHEN and CDR2 is SYDVKM. V dropped 0 bases and J dropped 8 bases, with 13 bases sitting between them. The CDR3 DNA sequence: TGTGCCAGCAGTTTATGGGGAGGGTTTTCGGGCTACACCTTC. Translated, it gives CASSLWGGFSGYTF.

In this sample, this clonotype turned up a few times. CDR3 sequence: CASSLGGRAVYISYEQYF. The CDR3 nucleotides read TGCGCCAGCAGCTTGGGCGGGAGGGCCGTTTATATTTCCTACGAGCAGTACTTC. The chain carries TRBV5-1 and TRBJ2-7; 9 bases agree with TRBD2. This CDR3 has 18 residues. The junction had 11 bases not matched to a gene; V was cut back by 0 bases and J by 1 base. Germline-derived CDR1 and CDR2 are SGHRS and YFSETQ.

This clonotype showed up many times. The chain has TRBV20-1 and TRBJ1-6; TRBD1 matches at 7 bases. CDR1 and CDR2 (germline): DFQATT, SNEGSKA (reference sequence). This CDR3 is built from 15 residues. The V and J ends lost 3 bases and 8 bases, in that order; junction bases with no gene match: 10. Written as DNA, the CDR3 is TGCAGTGCTAGCGATGGACAGGCGTTCTATTCACCCCTCCACTTT. Translating gives CSASDGQAFYSPLHF.

The table lists this clonotype with a few counts. This chain uses TRBV29-1 with TRBJ1-1, with D maybe TRBD1 (5 bases). The CDR3 has 15 amino acids. The V end was cut by 4 bases, the J end by 3 bases, with 18 bases between. Germline V gene sequence: CDR1 SQVTM, CDR2 ANQGSEA. CDR3 in amino acids: CSVALQVKLYTEAFF. The CDR3, as DNA: TGCAGCGTTGCCCTACAGGTTAAACTGTACACTGAAGCTTTCTTT.

V gene TRBV4-1 combines with J gene TRBJ2-5; D remains unclear. CDR3 length: 16 amino acids. Germline CDR1 reads MGHRA; CDR2 reads YSYEKL. The V end was cut by 0 bases, the J end by 5 bases, with 16 bases between. This chain's CDR3 is CASSQEVGQARETQYF. As DNA, the CDR3 is TGCGCCAGCAGCCAAGAAGTCGGCCAAGCGAGGGAGACCCAGTACTTC.

This clonotype was observed a handful of times. The CDR3 DNA sequence: TGTGCCAGCAGCGTCGACAGGGTGAAGGACAATGAGCAGTTCTTC. This gives the protein CASSVDRVKDNEQFF. The chain has TRBV12-3 or TRBV12-4 and TRBJ2-1; 7 bases are a match to TRBD1. The CDR3 totals 15 residues. The V segment lost 6 bases and the J segment 5 bases; nucleotides outside the gene matches: 10.

A note on this clonotype: Its ends do not fully match the called genes, so a read error is possible. This chain links TRBV5-1 with TRBJ2-1; 7 bases fit TRBD1. The CDR3 length is 16 residues. Germline CDR1 is SGHRS and CDR2 is YFSETQ. CDR3 nucleotide sequence: TGCGCCAGCCGAACCTGGGACAGTAGCTCCCACAATGAGCAGTTCTTC. Translating it yields CASRTWDSSSHNEQFF.

This clonotype qualifies as medium-sized (0.01 to 0.1%). The V gene is TRBV5-1, the J gene TRBJ1-2; TRBD1 agrees at 7 bases. The CDR3 extends over 15 amino acids. From germline, CDR1 is SGHRS and CDR2 YFSETQ. Losses at the gene ends were 0 bases for V and 2 bases for J; bases not matched to a gene: 4. The CDR3 spells CASSLEVQGNYGYTF. CDR3 sequence (DNA): TGCGCCAGCAGCTTGGAGGTACAGGGGAACTATGGCTACACCTTC. The full variable domain, completed using reference TRBV5-1 and TRBJ1-2, is KAGVTQTPRYLIKTRGQQVTLSCSPISGHRSVSWYQQTPGQGLQFLFEYFSETQRNKGNFPGRFSGRQFSNSRSEMNVSTLELGDSALYLCASSLEVQGNYGYTFGSGTRLTVV.

This clonotype has just a few counts. The DNA of the CDR3 is TGTGCCCATGGGGGAGTGGACTGGAATGAGCAGTTCTTC. Its protein product is CAHGGVDWNEQFF. The chain joins TRBV10-3 to TRBJ2-1; D is possibly TRBD1 or TRBD2 (5 bases each). Germline V gene lookup returns CDR1 ENHRY and CDR2 SYGVKD. Trimming took off 11 bases at V and 7 bases at J, with 18 bases between the two ends. The CDR3 covers 13 residues.

A few counts support this clonotype. This sequence joins TRBV12-3 or TRBV12-4 and TRBJ2-5; 7 bases are shared with TRBD2. With V trimmed by 6 bases and J by 3 bases, 7 bases remained unmatched. The CDR3 spans 14 residues. Written as DNA, the CDR3 is TGTGCCAGCAGACCTAGACTAGCCGAAGAGACCCAGTACTTC. It encodes CASRPRLAEETQYF.

The gene calls are TRBV2 and TRBJ2-7, with D possibly TRBD1 on 6 matching bases. The CDR3 has 15 amino acids. The V gene lost 1 base and the J gene lost 0 bases, with 10 bases spanning the gap. Germline V gene sequence: CDR1 SNHLY, CDR2 FYNNEI. The CDR3 DNA sequence: TGTGCCAGCAGTGAAGGACAGGCGATCTCCTACGAGCAGTACTTC. This gives the protein CASSEGQAISYEQYF.